Following are 29 T cell receptor beta chains from one sample sequenced in a study of blood T cell repertoires in COVID-19. TCRdb keeps only in-frame clones here, not all; method: immunoSEQ multiplex PCR. This table has approximately 12,000 clones, more than 65% appearing once. Input material: peripheral blood. These receptors were taken from a man at least 80 years old with acute or convalescent COVID-19.

The chain has TRBV18 and TRBJ2-5; 7 nucleotides agree with TRBD2. CDR1 is KGHSH, CDR2 LQKENI, per germline. The CDR3 contains 14 residues. V was clipped by 3 bases and J by 5 bases; unmatched bases: 6. Written as DNA, the CDR3 is TGTGCCAGCTCACCCCCAGCGGGGTACGAGACCCAGTACTTC. Encoded protein: CASSPPAGYETQYF.

Only one count was recorded for this clone. The chain employs TRBV19 and TRBJ1-4; D remains ambiguous. Trimming stripped 6 bases from V and 4 bases from J, with 12 bases between. The germline V gene encodes CDR1 LNHDA and CDR2 SQIVND (reference sequence). The CDR3 is made up of 14 amino acids. The CDR3, as DNA: TGTGCCAGTAGCCCTCCGGGAAATAATGAAAAACTGTTTTTT. Protein: CASSPPGNNEKLFF.

The chain uses TRBV7-7 and TRBJ2-5, with D perhaps TRBD2 (6 bases). This CDR3 has 14 amino acids. The germline V gene encodes CDR1 SSHAT and CDR2 FNYEAQ (reference sequence). Trimming removed 5 bases from V and 7 bases from J, with 17 bases in between. CDR3 DNA: TGTGCCAGCAGCCCAGGGACTGGATGGGGGACCCAGTACTTC. Its translation: CASSPGTGWGTQYF. The variable domain in full, completed from reference TRBV7-7 and TRBJ2-5, reads GAGVSQSPRYKVTKRGQDVTLRCDPISSHATLYWYQQALGQGPEFLTYFNYEAQPDKSGLPSDRFSAERPEGSISTLTIQRTEQRDSAMYRCASSPGTGWGTQYFGPGTRLLVL.

The chain has TRBV10-3 and TRBJ1-5; D gene uncertain. With 3 bases removed from V and 2 bases from J, the gap between germline ends came to 14 bases. This CDR3 contains 16 residues. The germline V gene encodes CDR1 ENHRY and CDR2 SYGVKD. CDR3 residues: CAISDDDSGGNQPQHF. Here the CDR3 DNA reads TGTGCCATCAGTGACGACGACTCGGGAGGCAATCAGCCCCAGCATTTT.

Regarding this clone: Being one base from a much bigger clone, this may be a read error. This sample also contains other DNA sequences that code for the same CDR3. The chain links TRBV5-1 to TRBJ2-3; 7 bases agree with TRBD2. Germline V gene data show CDR1 as SGHRS and CDR2 as YFSETQ. This CDR3 is built from 14 residues. CDR3 coding DNA: TGCGCCCGCAGCCTGGGGGGGGTCAGGGATACGCAGTATTTT. Amino acid sequence: CARSLGGVRDTQYF. Filled out from reference TRBV5-1 and TRBJ2-3, the complete variable domain reads KAGVTQTPRYLIKTRGQQVTLSCSPISGHRSVSWYQQTPGQGLQFLFEYFSETQRNKGNFPGRFSGRQFSNSRSEMNVSTLELGDSALYLCARSLGGVRDTQYFGPGTRLTVL.

This sequence joins TRBV7-9 and TRBJ2-4; possibly TRBD1 for D (6 bases). The V end lost 2 bases, the J end lost 3 bases, and 14 bases lay between the germline ends. This CDR3 is built from 16 residues. Per germline, CDR1 SEHNR and CDR2 FQNEAQ (reference sequence). The CDR3 reads CASSLTGSVDKNIQYF. Here the CDR3 DNA reads TGTGCCAGCAGCTTAACAGGGTCGGTGGACAAAAACATTCAGTACTTC.

The V gene is TRBV6-5, the J gene TRBJ2-5; the match to TRBD1 covers 7 bases. Per the germline V gene, CDR1 is MNHEY and CDR2 is SVGAGI. The CDR3 loop spans 13 amino acids. Unmatched junction bases numbered 6, after V lost 7 bases and J lost 4 bases. The CDR3 sequence is CASNRQGGETQYF. The CDR3 nucleotides are TGTGCCAGCAATAGACAGGGCGGAGAGACCCAGTACTTC.

The chain combines TRBV12-5 with TRBJ1-6, with 9 bases identical to TRBD1. After removal of 6 bases from V and 10 bases from J, the junction contained 7 bases not matched to a gene. There are 14 residues in the CDR3. CDR1 and CDR2 (germline): LGHNT, FRNRAP. Here the CDR3 reads CASGETGGSSPLHF. The CDR3 DNA follows: TGTGCTAGTGGCGAGACAGGGGGAAGCTCACCCCTCCACTTT. Together with reference TRBV12-5 and TRBJ1-6, the CDR3 gives the full variable domain: DARVTQTPRHKVTEMGQEVTMRCQPILGHNTVFWYRQTMMQGLELLAYFRNRAPLDDSGMPKDRFSAEMPDATLATLKIQPSEPRDSAVYFCASGETGGSSPLHFGNGTRLTVT.

The chain couples TRBV25-1 to TRBJ1-2; no clear D gene. V was trimmed by 3 bases and J by 8 bases, leaving 13 bases between them. Germline V gene data show CDR1 as MGHDK and CDR2 as SYGVNS. CDR3 length equals 13 residues. As DNA, the CDR3 is TGTGCCAGCAGTGAGCCTATGCGAGGGGGCTACACCTTC. Protein product: CASSEPMRGGYTF.

V gene TRBV7-2 combines with J gene TRBJ2-3, with 8 positions matching TRBD2. Germline loops: CDR1 SGHTA, CDR2 FQGNSA. This CDR3 spans 15 amino acids. V lost 3 bases, J lost 6 bases, and 8 bases stayed unmatched. CDR3 amino acids: CASSLGTRSSDTQYF. The CDR3 DNA is TGTGCCAGCAGCTTGGGGACTAGATCATCGGATACGCAGTATTTT.

This rearrangement joins TRBV24-1 to TRBJ2-2; 11 bases map to TRBD2. Germline V gene data show CDR1 as KGHDR and CDR2 as SFDVKD. V lost 3 bases and J lost 4; bases outside the gene matches: 3. The CDR3 totals 16 residues. For the CDR3, the DNA is TGTGCCACCAGTGATCCCGGGACTAGCGGCACCGGGGAGCTGTTTTTT. Residues: CATSDPGTSGTGELFF.

The chain employs TRBV19 and TRBJ2-1; D perhaps matches TRBD2 (7 bases). CDR1 LNHDA and CDR2 SQIVND come from the germline V gene (reference sequence). The CDR3 is made up of 15 amino acids. The germline V and J ends were trimmed by 3 bases and 6 bases, with 15 bases remaining between them. DNA of the CDR3: TGTGCCAGTAGTATCGGAGGGGGGGCCCCCAATGAGCAGTTCTTC. Encoded protein: CASSIGGGAPNEQFF.

This sequence joins TRBV5-1 and TRBJ2-7, with 7 bases matching TRBD1. The germline V gene encodes CDR1 SGHRS and CDR2 YFSETQ. V shed 4 bases and J 6 bases; nucleotides not matched to a gene: 10. The CDR3 runs 14 residues. CDR3 in amino acids: CASSGGRQGGEQYF. The CDR3 bases are TGCGCCAGCAGCGGGGGTCGACAGGGCGGCGAGCAGTACTTC.

The chain recombines TRBV19 with TRBJ1-5; possible D gene TRBD1, 5 bases. V dropped 7 bases and J dropped 1 base, with 20 bases sitting between them. The CDR3 extends over 17 amino acids. Germline-derived CDR1 and CDR2 are LNHDA and SQIVND (reference sequence). The CDR3 spells CASTLLGGQGSNQPQHF. CDR3 coding DNA: TGTGCCAGTACCCTCCTTGGTGGGCAGGGAAGCAATCAGCCCCAGCATTTT.

The chain has TRBV5-1 and TRBJ1-1, with 7 bases matching TRBD1. The J segment lost 1 base and the V segment lost 3 bases, leaving 6 bases of the junction unmatched. The CDR3 covers 15 residues. Germline V gives CDR1 SGHRS, CDR2 YFSETQ. Here the CDR3 DNA reads TGCGCCAGCAGCTCAGCCGGGACAGCGAACACTGAAGCTTTCTTT. Translation gives CASSSAGTANTEAFF.

The chain carries TRBV5-4 and TRBJ2-2; D gene ambiguous. The germline CDR1 and CDR2 sequences are SGHNT and YYREEE (reference sequence). With 4 bases removed from V and 4 bases from J, the gap between germline ends came to 14 bases. This CDR3 region has 15 residues. The CDR3 bases are TGTGCCAGCAGCCAGCGCGCGGCGACCACCGGGGAGCTGTTTTTT. It codes for CASSQRAATTGELFF.

CDR3 region: CASSQAASGGAYEQYF. DNA for the CDR3: TGTGCCAGCAGCCAAGCAGCGAGCGGGGGGGCCTACGAGCAGTACTTC. This chain connects TRBV3-1 (or the pseudogene TRBV3-2) to TRBJ2-7; 10 bases map to TRBD2. The germline V gene has CDR1 LGHDT and CDR2 YNNKEL (reference sequence). The ends lost 1 base at V and 2 bases at J; junction bases unmatched: 5. This CDR3 has 16 amino acids.

V is TRBV3-1 (or the pseudogene TRBV3-2) and J is TRBJ2-3; TRBD2 matches at 7 bases. Germline V gene lookup returns CDR1 LGHDT and CDR2 YNNKEL (reference sequence). Trimming took 5 bases from V and 6 from J; bases not matched to a gene: 17. The CDR3 is 17 amino acids. DNA for the CDR3: TGTGCCAGCAGCAGGCACCAGAGGAGCGGGGAGTCGGATACGCAGTATTTT. Its translation is CASSRHQRSGESDTQYF.

This clone was seen a few times. The sample holds other DNA sequences that translate to the same CDR3. V usage is TRBV7-9 and J usage is TRBJ2-5, with D unresolved. This CDR3 is built from 11 residues. Trimming removed 5 bases from V and 4 bases from J, with 5 bases in between. Germline V CDR1 and CDR2: SEHNR, FQNEAQ (reference sequence). The DNA of the CDR3 is TGTGCCAGCAGCCTCTCAGAGACCCAGTACTTC. Its translation: CASSLSETQYF.

The V and J genes are TRBV5-4 and TRBJ1-2; TRBD1 agrees at 7 bases. The V segment lost 1 base and the J segment 6 bases; nucleotides outside the gene matches: 6. The CDR3 sequence is 14 residues long. The germline gives CDR1 SGHNT, CDR2 YYREEE (reference sequence). This chain's CDR3 is CASSLRRGQDGYTF. CDR3 bases: TGTGCCAGCAGCTTGAGAAGGGGGCAAGATGGCTACACCTTC.

This sequence joins TRBV28 and TRBJ2-1; 8 bases match TRBD1. Germline CDR1 and CDR2: MDHEN and SYDVKM. Trimming took 5 bases from V and 10 from J; bases not matched to a gene: 7. CDR3 size: 13 residues. Here the CDR3 reads CASSPDRVREQFF. The CDR3 DNA follows: TGTGCCAGCAGTCCGGACAGGGTCCGGGAGCAGTTCTTC.

Only one count was recorded for this clone. The chain links TRBV7-6 to TRBJ2-3; D possibly corresponds to TRBD2 (6 bases). The germline V gene has CDR1 SGHVS and CDR2 FNYEAQ. This CDR3 is built from 16 residues. Trimming removed 1 base at V and 4 bases at J, with 15 bases between. CDR3 loop: CASSLGLRGLPDTQYF. In DNA, the CDR3 is TGTGCCAGCAGCTTAGGTTTACGGGGGTTGCCAGATACGCAGTATTTT.

The chain has TRBV19 and TRBJ1-5; a weak D match, TRBD1 (5 bases). Germline CDR1 LNHDA, CDR2 SQIVND (reference sequence). CDR3 length: 14 residues. Trimming left V 8 bases short and J 7 bases short, with 18 bases between. The CDR3 DNA follows: TGTGCCAGTGGCGGGGCAGGCAGGGTCCAGCCCCAGCATTTT. Encoded protein: CASGGAGRVQPQHF.

This clone has more than one count but fewer than ten. The chain carries TRBV20-1 and TRBJ2-5; no clear D. Germline lookup yields CDR1 DFQATT and CDR2 SNEGSKA (reference sequence). The CDR3 totals 10 residues. Deletions cut 8 bases from V and 5 bases from J, with 9 bases between. DNA for the CDR3: TGCAGTATTCTCCAGGAGACCCAGTACTTC. Amino acid sequence: CSILQETQYF.

This chain joins TRBV11-2 and TRBJ1-2, with D unresolved. CDR3 length equals 14 residues. Trimming took off 0 bases at V and 2 bases at J, with 7 bases between the two ends. Germline V CDR1 and CDR2: SGHAT, FQNNGV. The CDR3 DNA reads TGTGCCAGCAGCTTAGAGAGAGGAAACTATGGCTACACCTTC. This encodes CASSLERGNYGYTF.

The chain has TRBV11-3 and TRBJ2-7; possible D gene TRBD1, 5 bases. V was clipped by 5 bases and J by 3 bases, with 11 bases between them. Germline values: CDR1 SGHNT, CDR2 YENEEA. This CDR3 comprises 13 residues. CDR3 nucleotides: TGTGCCAGCAGCCAGACAGCCAACTACGAGCAGTACTTC. Encoded protein: CASSQTANYEQYF. Drawing the rest from reference TRBV11-3 and TRBJ2-7, the complete variable domain is EAGVVQSPRYKIIEKKQPVAFWCNPISGHNTLYWYLQNLGQGPELLIRYENEEAVDDSQLPKDRFSAERLKGVDSTLKIQPAELGDSAVYLCASSQTANYEQYFGPGTRLTVT.

The J gene is TRBJ2-5, the V gene TRBV6-5; the D gene is possibly TRBD2 (6 bases). The germline V gene has CDR1 MNHEY and CDR2 SVGAGI. Trimming shortened V by 6 bases and J by 4 bases, and 18 bases separated the two germline ends. The CDR3 loop spans 15 amino acids. The CDR3 DNA reads TGTGCCAGCAGCGGCTGGTACGGGGGTGGAGAGACCCAGTACTTC. Residues: CASSGWYGGGETQYF.

V is TRBV19 and J is TRBJ2-5, with TRBD2 matching over 10 bases. V lost 6 bases, J lost 0 bases, and 1 base stayed unmatched. The CDR3 has 14 residues. Germline V gives CDR1 LNHDA, CDR2 SQIVND (reference sequence). CDR3 protein: CASRAGGYQETQYF. CDR3 coding DNA: TGTGCCAGTAGAGCGGGAGGGTACCAAGAGACCCAGTACTTC.

This sequence joins TRBV18 and TRBJ1-1, with 10 bases lining up with TRBD1. The V and J ends lost 4 bases and 1 base, in that order; junction bases with no gene match: 6. Looked up from germline, CDR1 is KGHSH and CDR2 is LQKENI. The CDR3 has 16 residues. This chain's CDR3 is CASSRGTGEGNTEAFF. CDR3 DNA sequence: TGTGCCAGCTCACGAGGGACAGGGGAGGGGAACACTGAAGCTTTCTTT.